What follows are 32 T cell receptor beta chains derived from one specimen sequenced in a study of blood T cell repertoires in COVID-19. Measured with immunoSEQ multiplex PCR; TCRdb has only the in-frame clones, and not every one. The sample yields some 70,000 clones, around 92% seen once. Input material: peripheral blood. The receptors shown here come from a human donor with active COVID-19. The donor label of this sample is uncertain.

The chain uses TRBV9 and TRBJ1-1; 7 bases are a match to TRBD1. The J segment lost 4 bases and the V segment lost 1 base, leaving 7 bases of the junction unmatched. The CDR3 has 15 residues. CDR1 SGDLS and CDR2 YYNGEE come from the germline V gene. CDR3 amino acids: CASSVNPDRVTEAFF. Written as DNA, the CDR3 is TGTGCCAGCAGCGTAAACCCTGACAGGGTCACTGAAGCTTTCTTT.

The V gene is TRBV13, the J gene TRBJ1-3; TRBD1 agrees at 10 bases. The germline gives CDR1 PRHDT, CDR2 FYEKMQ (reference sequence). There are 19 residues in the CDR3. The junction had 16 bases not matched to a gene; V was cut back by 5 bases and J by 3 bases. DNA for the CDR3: TGTGCCAGCAGCGCCGTCCGGGACAGGGGTCGTTCTCATGGAAACACCATATATTTT. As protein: CASSAVRDRGRSHGNTIYF.

CDR3 sequence: CASSPNDRGLEQYF. DNA of the CDR3: TGTGCCAGCTCACCAAACGACAGGGGGCTCGAGCAGTACTTC. The chain has TRBV18 and TRBJ2-7; 10 nucleotides line up with TRBD1. This CDR3 spans 14 amino acids. Per germline, CDR1 KGHSH and CDR2 LQKENI. V lost 2 bases to trimming and J lost 6 bases; unmatched junction nucleotides: 4. Together with reference TRBV18 and TRBJ2-7, the CDR3 gives the full variable domain: NAGVMQNPRHLVRRRGQEARLRCSPMKGHSHVYWYRQLPEEGLKFMVYLQKENIIDESGMPKERFSAEFPKEGPSILRIQQVVRGDSAAYFCASSPNDRGLEQYFGPGTRLTVT.

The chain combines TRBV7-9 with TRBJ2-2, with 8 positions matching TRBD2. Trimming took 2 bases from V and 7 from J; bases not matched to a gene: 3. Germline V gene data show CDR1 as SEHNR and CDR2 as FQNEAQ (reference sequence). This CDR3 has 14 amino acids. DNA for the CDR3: TGTGCCAGCAGCTTAAGCGGGAGCAGCGGGGAGCTGTTTTTT. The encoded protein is CASSLSGSSGELFF.

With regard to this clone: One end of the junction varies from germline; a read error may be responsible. The CDR3 loop reads CCSGREPTGELFF. CDR3 DNA sequence: TGCTGCAGCGGGAGGGAGCCCACCGGGGAGCTGTTTTTT. This chain uses TRBV19 with TRBJ2-2; 10 positions agree with TRBD2. This CDR3 is 13 amino acids long. CDR1 LNHDA and CDR2 SQIVND come from the germline V gene (reference sequence). The variable domain in full, with the rest retrieved from reference TRBV19 and TRBJ2-2, is DGGITQSPKYLFRKEGQNVTLSCEQNLNHDAMYWYRQDPGQGLRLIYYSQIVNDFQKGDIAEGYSVSREKKESFPLTVTSAQKNPTAFYLCCSGREPTGELFFGEGSRLTVL.

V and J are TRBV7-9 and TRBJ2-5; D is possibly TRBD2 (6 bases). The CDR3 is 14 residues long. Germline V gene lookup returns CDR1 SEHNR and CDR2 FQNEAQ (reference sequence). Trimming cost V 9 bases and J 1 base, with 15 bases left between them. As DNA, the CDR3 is TGTGCCAGTGGAGCCGGGGGATCCCAAGAGACCCAGTACTTC. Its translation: CASGAGGSQETQYF.

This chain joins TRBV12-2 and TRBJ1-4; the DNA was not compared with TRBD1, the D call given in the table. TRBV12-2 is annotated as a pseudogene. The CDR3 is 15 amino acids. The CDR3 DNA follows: TGTGCAAGTCGCTTAGCGGACAGGGGGGATGAAAAACTGTTTTTT. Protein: CASRLADRGDEKLFF.

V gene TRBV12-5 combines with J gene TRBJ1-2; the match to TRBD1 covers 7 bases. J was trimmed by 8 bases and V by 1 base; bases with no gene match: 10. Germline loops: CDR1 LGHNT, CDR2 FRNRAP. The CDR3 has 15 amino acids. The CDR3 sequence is CASGLATGYLGGYTF. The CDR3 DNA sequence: TGTGCTAGTGGTTTGGCGACAGGGTACCTCGGGGGCTACACCTTC.

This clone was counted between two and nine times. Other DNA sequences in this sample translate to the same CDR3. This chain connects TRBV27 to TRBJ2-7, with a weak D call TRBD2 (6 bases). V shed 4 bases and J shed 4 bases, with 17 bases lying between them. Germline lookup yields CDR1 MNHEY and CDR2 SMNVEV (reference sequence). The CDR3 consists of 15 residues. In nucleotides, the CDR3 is TGTGCCAGCAGTTCGACCCTCAGCGGGCTTTACGAGCAGTACTTC. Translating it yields CASSSTLSGLYEQYF.

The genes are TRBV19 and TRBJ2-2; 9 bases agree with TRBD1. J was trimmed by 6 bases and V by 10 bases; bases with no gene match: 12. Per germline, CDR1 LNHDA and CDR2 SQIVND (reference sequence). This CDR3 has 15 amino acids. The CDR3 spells CATDEGQGFAGELFF. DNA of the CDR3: TGTGCCACAGATGAAGGACAGGGGTTCGCCGGGGAGCTGTTTTTT.

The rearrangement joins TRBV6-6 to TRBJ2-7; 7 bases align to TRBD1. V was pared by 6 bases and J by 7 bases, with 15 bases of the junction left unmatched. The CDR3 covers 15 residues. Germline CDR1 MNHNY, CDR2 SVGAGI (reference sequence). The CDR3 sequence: CASSRSGTELWEQYF. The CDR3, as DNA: TGTGCCAGCAGCCGCTCTGGGACAGAGCTATGGGAGCAGTACTTC.

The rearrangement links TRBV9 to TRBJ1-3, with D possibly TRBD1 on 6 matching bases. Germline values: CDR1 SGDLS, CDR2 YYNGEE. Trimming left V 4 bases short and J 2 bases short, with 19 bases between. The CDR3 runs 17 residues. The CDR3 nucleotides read TGTGCCAGCAGCTTCCAAGCGGGGGGGCTGGCTGGAAACACCATATATTTT. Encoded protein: CASSFQAGGLAGNTIYF. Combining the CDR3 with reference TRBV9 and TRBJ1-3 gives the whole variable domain DSGVTQTPKHLITATGQRVTLRCSPRSGDLSVYWYQQSLDQGLQFLIQYYNGEERAKGNILERFSAQQFPDLHSELNLSSLELGDSALYFCASSFQAGGLAGNTIYFGEGSWLTVV.

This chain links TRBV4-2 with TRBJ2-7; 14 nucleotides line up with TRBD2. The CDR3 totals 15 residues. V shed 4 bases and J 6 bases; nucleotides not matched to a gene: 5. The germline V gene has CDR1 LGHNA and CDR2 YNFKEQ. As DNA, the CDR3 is TGTGCCAGCAGCCCCTACGGGACTAGCGGGAGCGAGCAGTACTTC. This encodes CASSPYGTSGSEQYF.

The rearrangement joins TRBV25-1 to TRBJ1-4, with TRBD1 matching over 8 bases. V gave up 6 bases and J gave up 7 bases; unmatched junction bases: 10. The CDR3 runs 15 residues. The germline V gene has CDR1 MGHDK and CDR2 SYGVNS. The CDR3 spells CASRDTGGVGEKLFF. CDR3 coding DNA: TGTGCCAGCAGAGATACAGGGGGTGTGGGTGAAAAACTGTTTTTT.

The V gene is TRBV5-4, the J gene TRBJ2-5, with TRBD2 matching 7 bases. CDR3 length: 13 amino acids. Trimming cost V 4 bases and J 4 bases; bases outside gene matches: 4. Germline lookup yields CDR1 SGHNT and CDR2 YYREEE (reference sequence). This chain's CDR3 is CASSPPGGETQYF. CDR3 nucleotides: TGTGCCAGCAGCCCCCCGGGGGGAGAGACCCAGTACTTC.

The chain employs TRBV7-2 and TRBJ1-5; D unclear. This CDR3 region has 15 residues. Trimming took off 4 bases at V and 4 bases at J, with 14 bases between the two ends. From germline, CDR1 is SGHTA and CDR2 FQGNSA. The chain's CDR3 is CASSSIDGLNQPQHF. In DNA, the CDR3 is TGTGCCAGCAGCTCCATCGACGGACTAAATCAGCCCCAGCATTTT.

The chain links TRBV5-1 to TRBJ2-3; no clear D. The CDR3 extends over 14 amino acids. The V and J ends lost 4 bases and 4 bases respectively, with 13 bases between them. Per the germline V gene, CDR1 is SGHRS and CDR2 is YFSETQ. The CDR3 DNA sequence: TGCGCCAGCAGCCAGCGCGGCCAACCAGATACGCAGTATTTT. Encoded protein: CASSQRGQPDTQYF.

The CDR3 sequence is CASSSTGGTDYEQYF. Written as DNA, the CDR3 is TGTGCCAGCTCATCGACAGGGGGCACGGACTACGAGCAGTACTTC. This sequence joins TRBV18 and TRBJ2-7; 10 bases align to TRBD1. The germline V gene has CDR1 KGHSH and CDR2 LQKENI. Trimming removed 5 bases from V and 3 bases from J; junction bases left unmatched: 7. The CDR3 covers 15 residues.

The CDR3 DNA reads TGTGCCAGCAGCTTTGGCCCCTCTAGCGGGAACAACAATGAGCAGTTCTTC. Its protein product is CASSFGPSSGNNNEQFF. This chain joins TRBV7-9 and TRBJ2-1, with 9 bases identical to TRBD2. Germline CDR1 is SEHNR and CDR2 is FQNEAQ (reference sequence). Germline trimming cut 3 bases from V and 5 bases from J; bases unmatched to any gene: 11. This CDR3 region has 17 residues.

CDR3 sequence (DNA): TGTGCCACTTCTCAGGACAGACTACCATACGAGCAGTACTTC. It specifies CATSQDRLPYEQYF. The genes are TRBV11-2 and TRBJ2-7, with D maybe TRBD1 (6 bases). Trimming removed 10 bases at V and 4 bases at J, with 20 bases between. Germline CDR1 is SGHAT and CDR2 is FQNNGV. The length of the CDR3 is 14 residues.

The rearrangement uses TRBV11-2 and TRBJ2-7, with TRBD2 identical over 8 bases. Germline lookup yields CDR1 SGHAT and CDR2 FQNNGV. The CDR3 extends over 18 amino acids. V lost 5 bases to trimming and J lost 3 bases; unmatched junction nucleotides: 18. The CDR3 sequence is CASSEYLGVAGLYYEQYF. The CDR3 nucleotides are TGTGCCAGCAGCGAGTACCTCGGCGTAGCGGGATTATACTACGAGCAGTACTTC.

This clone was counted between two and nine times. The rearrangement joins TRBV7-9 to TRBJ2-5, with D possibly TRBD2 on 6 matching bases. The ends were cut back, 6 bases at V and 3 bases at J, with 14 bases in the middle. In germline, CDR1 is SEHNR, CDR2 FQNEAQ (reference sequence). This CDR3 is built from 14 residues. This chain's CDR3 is CASRLRGPEETQYF. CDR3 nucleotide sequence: TGTGCCAGCAGACTGCGGGGCCCCGAAGAGACCCAGTACTTC.

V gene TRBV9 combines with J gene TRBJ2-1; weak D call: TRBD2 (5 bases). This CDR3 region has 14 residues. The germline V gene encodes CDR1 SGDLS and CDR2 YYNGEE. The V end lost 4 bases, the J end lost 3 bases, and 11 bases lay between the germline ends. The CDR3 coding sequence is TGTGCCAGCAGCCCCCCGAGGGACTACAATGAGCAGTTCTTC. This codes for CASSPPRDYNEQFF.

CDR3 DNA sequence: TGTGCCATCAAGGGACAGATCAATGAAAAACTGTTTTTT. It codes for CAIKGQINEKLFF. This chain joins TRBV10-3 and TRBJ1-4; 7 bases are a match to TRBD1. V shed 7 bases, J shed 5 bases, and the junction held 4 bases outside the gene matches. This CDR3 has 13 residues. Germline CDR1 is ENHRY and CDR2 is SYGVKD.

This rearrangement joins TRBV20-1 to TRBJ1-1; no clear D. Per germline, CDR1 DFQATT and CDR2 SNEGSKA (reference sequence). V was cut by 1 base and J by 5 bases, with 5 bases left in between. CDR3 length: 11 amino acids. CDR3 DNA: TGCAGTGCTAGAGTATATACTGAAGCTTTCTTT. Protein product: CSARVYTEAFF.

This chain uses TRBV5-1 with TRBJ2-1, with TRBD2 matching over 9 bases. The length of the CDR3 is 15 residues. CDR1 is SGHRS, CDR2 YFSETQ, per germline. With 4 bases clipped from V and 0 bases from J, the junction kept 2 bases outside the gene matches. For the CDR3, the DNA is TGCGCCAGCAGCCCGACTAGCGGCTCCTACAATGAGCAGTTCTTC. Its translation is CASSPTSGSYNEQFF.

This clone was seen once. The CDR3 spells CASSFQGAGLQFF. The CDR3 DNA reads TGTGCCAGCAGCTTTCAGGGGGCTGGATTGCAGTTCTTC. The J gene is TRBJ2-1, the V gene TRBV5-6; 8 bases map to TRBD1. The CDR3 is 13 residues long. From germline, CDR1 is SGHDT and CDR2 YYEEEE. After removal of 2 bases from V and 12 bases from J, the junction contained 7 bases not matched to a gene.

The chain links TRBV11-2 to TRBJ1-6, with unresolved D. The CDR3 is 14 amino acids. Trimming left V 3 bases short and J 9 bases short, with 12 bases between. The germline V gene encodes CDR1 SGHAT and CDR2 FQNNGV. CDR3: CASSFPGFSSPLHF. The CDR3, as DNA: TGTGCCAGCAGCTTCCCGGGATTTTCTTCACCCCTCCACTTT.

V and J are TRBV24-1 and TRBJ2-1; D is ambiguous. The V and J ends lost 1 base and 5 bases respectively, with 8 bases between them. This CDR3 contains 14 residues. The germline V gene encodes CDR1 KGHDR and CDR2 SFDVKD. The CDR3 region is CATSDFPENNEQFF. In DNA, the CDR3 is TGTGCCACCAGTGATTTCCCAGAAAACAATGAGCAGTTCTTC.

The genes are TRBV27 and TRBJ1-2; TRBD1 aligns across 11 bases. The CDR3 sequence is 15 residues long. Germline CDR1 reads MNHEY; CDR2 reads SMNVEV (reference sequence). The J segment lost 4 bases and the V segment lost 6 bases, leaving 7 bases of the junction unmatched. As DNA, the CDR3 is TGTGCCAGCAGCCCAAGGGACAGGGGGACCTATGGCTACACCTTC. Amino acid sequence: CASSPRDRGTYGYTF.

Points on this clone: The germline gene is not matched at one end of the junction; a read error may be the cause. The CDR3 reads CASSPGLKTEAFF. The CDR3, as DNA: TGTGCCAGCAGTCCCGGACTGAAGACTGAAGCTTTCTTT. V and J are TRBV28 and TRBJ1-1; D is ambiguous. In germline, CDR1 is MDHEN, CDR2 SYDVKM. The CDR3 has 13 residues.

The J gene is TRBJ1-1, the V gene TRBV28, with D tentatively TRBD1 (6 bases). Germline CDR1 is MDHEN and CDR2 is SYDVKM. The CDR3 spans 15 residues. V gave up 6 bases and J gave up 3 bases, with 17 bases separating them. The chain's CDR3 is CASSYYTGIYTEAFF. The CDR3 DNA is TGTGCCAGCAGCTACTATACAGGGATCTACACTGAAGCTTTCTTT.